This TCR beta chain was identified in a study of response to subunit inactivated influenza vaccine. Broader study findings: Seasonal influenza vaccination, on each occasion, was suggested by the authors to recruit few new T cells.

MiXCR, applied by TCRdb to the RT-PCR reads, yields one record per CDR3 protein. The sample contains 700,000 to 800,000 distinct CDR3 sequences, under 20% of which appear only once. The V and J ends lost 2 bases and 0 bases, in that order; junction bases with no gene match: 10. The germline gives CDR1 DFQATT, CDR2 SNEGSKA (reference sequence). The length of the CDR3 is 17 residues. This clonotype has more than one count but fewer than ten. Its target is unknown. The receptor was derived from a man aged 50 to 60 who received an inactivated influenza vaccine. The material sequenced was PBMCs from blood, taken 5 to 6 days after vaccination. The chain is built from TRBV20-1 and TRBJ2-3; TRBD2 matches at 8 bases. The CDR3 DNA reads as TGCAGTGCTAGAAGCCCCGGGCTAGCGGGTAGCACAGATACGCAGTATTTT. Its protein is CSARSPGLAGSTDTQYF.